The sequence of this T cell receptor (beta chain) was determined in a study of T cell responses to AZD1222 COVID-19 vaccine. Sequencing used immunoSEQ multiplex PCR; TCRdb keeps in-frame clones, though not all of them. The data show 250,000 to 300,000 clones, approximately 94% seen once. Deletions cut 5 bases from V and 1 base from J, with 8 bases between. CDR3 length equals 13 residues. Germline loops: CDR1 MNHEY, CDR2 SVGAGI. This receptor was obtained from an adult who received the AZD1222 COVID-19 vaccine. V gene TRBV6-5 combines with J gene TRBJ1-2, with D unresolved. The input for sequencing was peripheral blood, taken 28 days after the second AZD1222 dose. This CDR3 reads CASSRSVNYGYTF. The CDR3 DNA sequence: TGTGCCAGCAGTCGCAGTGTTAACTATGGCTACACCTTC.